This entry features one TCR beta chain sequence. Its target is unknown. Primed by a sample-barcoded 5' primer and a J-beta primer mix, a second PCR proceeded for 7 to 11 cycles. MiXCR was run by TCRdb on the 5' RACE reads, yielding one entry per CDR3 protein. Of 1.5 million to 2 million distinct CDR3 sequences in the sample, roughly two fifths were seen once. V lost 6 bases and J lost 8; bases outside the gene matches: 9. CDR3 size: 14 residues. The amount of total RNA extracted per sample was at least 5.5 micrograms. The entry originates in a study of blood T cells in healthy people across ages. General observations from the study: Older individuals had lower TCR beta diversity per million T cells (the decline was roughly linear).

Sequenced material: blood. The chain links TRBV12-3 or TRBV12-4 to TRBJ2-1; 8 positions match TRBD2. This sequence originates from a human donor in good health. For the CDR3, the DNA is TGTGCCAGCAGACCCGGGACTAGTCGGGATGAGCAGTTCTTC. This translates into CASRPGTSRDEQFF.